The text below deals with one TCR beta chain. This clonotype was recorded a few times. Its antigen remains undetermined. No base quality values were provided; no much bigger clone lies one nucleotide off. The CDR3 numbers 17 residues from cysteine through phenylalanine. The read is trimmed to its CDR3 DNA, 51 bases read in frame from base 1. The germline V and J ends show losses of 6 bases and 2 bases respectively, and no gene match explains 14 bases of the junction. CDR1 MDHEN and CDR2 SYDVKM are derived from the germline V gene. This entry belongs to a study of T cells in Graves' hyperthyroidism and ophthalmopathy (dated by TCRdb to between 2018 and 2021). The study in broad terms: Peripheral blood samples were taken at the time of initial diagnosis, prior to any treatment. To identify distinguishing TCR V-J signatures, a discovery cohort of about a hundred patients was used, comprising 43 with Graves' ophthalmopathy and 57 with stable Graves' hyperthyroidism. Whether ophthalmopathy could be predicted prospectively was tested in an independent validation cohort made up of about 20 hyperthyroidism patients plus 17 patients who later progressed to ophthalmopathy. The 75 to 100 discovery patients were divided at random into training and test sets in a 7:3 ratio. Thyroid tissue and blood T-cell repertoires from more than five Graves' hyperthyroidism patients were also compared in the study. After sampling, hyperthyroidism patients received methimazole starting at 30 mg daily, and ophthalmopathy patients received high-dose intravenous methylprednisolone. According to the paper, TCR Vbeta CDR3 sequencing was carried out on 135 peripheral blood samples, which came from 40 to 45 ophthalmopathy, around 74 hyperthyroidism and some 17 progressor patients.

Stable Graves' hyperthyroidism was defined as the absence of progression to ophthalmopathy over 18 months of follow-up. Hyperthyroidism patients were newly diagnosed, had a disease duration of under 2 months, and were aged 18 to 65 years. Any patient with an uncontrolled infection, another autoimmune disease, pregnancy or lactation was excluded. Diagnoses were established on the basis of clinical symptoms, serum thyroxine and TRAb, thyroid ultrasound, and orbital computed tomography. PBMCs were isolated from approximately 10 ml of fresh peripheral blood by Ficoll-Paque density gradient centrifugation. Trizol reagent was used to extract total RNA, and RNA quality was then checked on an Agilent 2100 Bioanalyzer. Paper-wide results and their limitations: Ophthalmopathy was separated from stable hyperthyroidism by a 13 V-J signature model, with 87.88% sensitivity and roughly 84% specificity obtained in cross-validation and 80%/75% obtained in testing. Sample size was not statistically predetermined, and investigators were not blinded to group allocation. During validation, the model predicted progression to ophthalmopathy a median of approximately 7 months ahead of onset, with almost 71% sensitivity and 72.22% specificity. Most expanded thyroid clonotypes (frequency above 0.001) were also detected in blood, a finding suggesting that blood repertoires may reflect thyroid immune responses.

TCR beta CDR3 regions were amplified from RNA transcripts. For the first round of RT-PCR on the TCR CDR3, the HTBI primer set was used together with the Qiagen OneStep RT-PCR kit. A second multiplex PCR round built the libraries, followed by size selection and purification. Sequencing of the libraries was done on an Illumina HiSeq2000 using paired-end 100 bp reads. Per the original workflow: SOAPnuke was used to process the raw data, throwing out any read that contained adapters or uncalled bases, had a mean Phred below 15, or lacked an exact constant-primer or identifier match. High-quality paired reads were merged with COPE v1.2.5, and unique nucleotide sequences were defined as clonotypes. MiTCR v1.1 was used to align the clonotypes against IMGT TRBV, TRBD and TRBJ reference segments. Only V-J combinations with frequency above 0.0001, covering about 99% of repertoires, were analysed. A TCS score was defined as the ratio of F50 (clonal expansion) to E x V (chaos), with BLOSUM62-based TCRdist applied between CDR3 peptides within each V-J. Welch's t-statistics and random forest reduced fewer than 550 V-J features to 13, which were used in a naive Bayes classifier (R e1071). The public reads were reanalyzed by TCRdb: fastp trimming at Q25, MiXCR alignment, in-frame beta chains only. All rows with the same CDR3 protein become a single entry with the most common DNA and genes. These V and J calls originate from TCRdb's pipeline instead of the authors' own analysis. This sample is represented by around 300,000 distinct CDR3 sequences; 14% of them were singletons. The ten largest clones take up roughly 24% of the sample.

This receptor was identified in a woman aged 30 to 39 with Graves' hyperthyroidism. The sequence is built from TRBV28 and TRBJ2-3, and TRBD2 aligns with 7 junction nucleotides. Sequencing used blood. CDR3 reads: CASSSFAGAGITDTQYF. The DNA is as follows: TGTGCCAGCAGCAGTTTCGCGGGAGCGGGAATCACAGATACGCAGTATTTT.